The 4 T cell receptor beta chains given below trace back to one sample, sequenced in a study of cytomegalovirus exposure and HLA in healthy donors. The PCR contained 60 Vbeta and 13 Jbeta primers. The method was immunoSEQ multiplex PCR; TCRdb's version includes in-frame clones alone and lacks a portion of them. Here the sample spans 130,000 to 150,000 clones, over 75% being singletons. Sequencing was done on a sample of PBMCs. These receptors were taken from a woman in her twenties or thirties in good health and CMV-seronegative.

CDR3 DNA: TGTGCCTGGTCGGGGGGTTCCTACGAGCAGTACTTC. This translates into CAWSGGSYEQYF. The J gene is TRBJ2-7, the V gene TRBV30; 7 positions agree with TRBD2. The CDR3 runs to 12 residues. Germline loops: CDR1 GTSNPN, CDR2 SVGIG (reference sequence). The V and J ends lost 5 bases and 1 base, in that order; junction bases with no gene match: 2.

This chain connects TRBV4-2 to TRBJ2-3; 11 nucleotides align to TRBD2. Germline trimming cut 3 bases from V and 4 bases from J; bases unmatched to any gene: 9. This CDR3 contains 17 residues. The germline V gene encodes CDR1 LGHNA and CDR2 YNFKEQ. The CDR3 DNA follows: TGTGCCAGCAGCCAGGATTTTAGCGGGGGGGCACCAGATACGCAGTATTTT. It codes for CASSQDFSGGAPDTQYF.

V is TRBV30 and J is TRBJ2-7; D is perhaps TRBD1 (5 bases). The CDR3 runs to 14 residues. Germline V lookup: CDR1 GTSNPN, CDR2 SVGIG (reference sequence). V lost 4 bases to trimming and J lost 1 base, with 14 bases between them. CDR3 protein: CAWKGSGPSYEQYF. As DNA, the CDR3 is TGTGCCTGGAAAGGTTCAGGGCCTTCCTACGAGCAGTACTTC.

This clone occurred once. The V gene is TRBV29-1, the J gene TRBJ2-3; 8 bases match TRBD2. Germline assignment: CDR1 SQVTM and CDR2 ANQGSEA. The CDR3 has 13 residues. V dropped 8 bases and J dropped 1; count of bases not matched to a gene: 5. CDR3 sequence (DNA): TGCAGCTCCACTAGCGGCCGCACAGATACGCAGTATTTT. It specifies CSSTSGRTDTQYF.